These 10 T cell receptor beta chains share one sample of origin, sequenced in a study of blood T cells in healthy people across ages (dated by TCRdb to the mid-2010s). Receptors were amplified or captured by 5' RACE. Sequencing instrument: Illumina HiSeq 2500. A second roughly 6 to 11 cycle PCR used a sample-barcoded 5' primer and a J-beta primer mix. TCRdb applied fastp at Q25 and MiXCR to the public reads, then kept only in-frame beta chains. All rows with the same CDR3 protein become a single entry with the most common DNA and genes. The sample yields some 760,000 distinct CDR3 sequences; 20% to 25% were counted once. The ten largest clones take up roughly 9% of the sample. This same sample was also part of a study on T cells of mothers and their children.

Source material: blood. The receptors stem from a boy aged 5-17 years in good health.

This clonotype occurred a few times. V is TRBV13 and J is TRBJ1-3; weak D call: TRBD1 (5 bases). This CDR3 region has 17 residues. CDR1 PRHDT and CDR2 FYEKMQ come from the germline V gene (reference sequence). V was pared by 5 bases and J by 0 bases, with 17 bases between. This chain's CDR3 is CASSPRGAEVSGNTIYF. CDR3 sequence (DNA): TGTGCCAGCAGCCCCCGAGGGGCGGAAGTCTCTGGAAACACCATATATTTT.

The J gene is TRBJ2-7, the V gene TRBV7-8, with a tentative D call TRBD1 (8 bases). The CDR3 extends over 15 amino acids. V was pared by 5 bases and J by 3 bases, with 17 bases between. From germline, CDR1 is SGHVS and CDR2 FQNEAQ. This CDR3 reads CASSADRGGFYEQYF. In DNA, the CDR3 is TGTGCCAGCAGCGCCGACAGGGGAGGGTTCTACGAGCAGTACTTC.

A few counts support this clonotype. J is TRBJ2-7 and V is TRBV20-1; 11 bases map to TRBD2. The germline CDR1 and CDR2 sequences are DFQATT and SNEGSKA (reference sequence). V lost 3 bases, J lost 3 bases, and 7 bases stayed unmatched. CDR3 length: 15 amino acids. The CDR3 reads CSASIPGLADYEQYF. CDR3 DNA: TGCAGTGCTAGCATACCGGGACTAGCGGACTACGAGCAGTACTTC.

The chain has TRBV6-1 and TRBJ1-1; tentative D call: TRBD1 (5 bases). Germline assignment: CDR1 MNHNS and CDR2 SASEGT. The V end lost 3 bases, the J end lost 3 bases, and 8 bases lay between the germline ends. This CDR3 region has 13 residues. The CDR3 nucleotides are TGTGCCAGCAGTGATGGGGGATACACTGAAGCTTTCTTT. Its translation is CASSDGGYTEAFF.

This clonotype showed up just a few times. V is TRBV20-1 and J is TRBJ2-6; D gene ambiguous. V lost 6 bases, J lost 0 bases, and 9 bases lay in between. The CDR3 runs to 14 residues. Germline V CDR1 and CDR2: DFQATT, SNEGSKA (reference sequence). The CDR3 nucleotides are TGCAGTGCCCCCTCGGGCTCTGGGGCCAACGTCCTGACTTTC. Protein product: CSAPSGSGANVLTF.

The V call is TRBV3-1, the J call TRBJ1-1; 8 bases line up with TRBD1. The CDR3 contains 18 residues. Trimming removed 4 bases from V and 1 base from J; junction bases left unmatched: 14. CDR1 and CDR2 (germline): LGHDT, YNNKEL (reference sequence). CDR3 DNA: TGTGCCAGCAGCCCCCACGCGTCAGGGGGCACGCGGAACACTGAAGCTTTCTTT. Amino acid sequence: CASSPHASGGTRNTEAFF.

The V gene is TRBV29-1, the J gene TRBJ2-2; D might be TRBD1 (7 bases). The CDR3 is made up of 14 amino acids. Trimming left V 7 bases short and J 5 bases short, with 17 bases between. Germline V lookup: CDR1 SQVTM, CDR2 ANQGSEA. This CDR3 is CSAIYRGGTGELFF. The CDR3 nucleotides are TGCAGCGCCATATACAGGGGAGGTACCGGGGAGCTGTTTTTT.

The gene calls are TRBV4-3 and TRBJ1-2, with a tentative D call TRBD1 (5 bases). The CDR3 has 14 residues. The germline gives CDR1 LGHNA, CDR2 YSLEER. V lost 0 bases, J lost 4 bases, and 9 bases lay in between. The CDR3 loop reads CASSQDGGSYGYTF. The CDR3 region has the DNA TGCGCCAGCAGCCAAGATGGGGGGAGCTATGGCTACACCTTC.

This clonotype was detected a few times. CDR3 nucleotides: TGCAGTGCTAGAGTACCCAGACAGGGTGAGACCCAGTACTTC. As protein: CSARVPRQGETQYF. The V and J genes are TRBV20-1 and TRBJ2-5, with 7 bases fitting TRBD1. With 1 base clipped from V and 5 bases from J, the junction kept 7 bases outside the gene matches. This CDR3 region has 14 residues. Germline values: CDR1 DFQATT, CDR2 SNEGSKA (reference sequence).

The chain uses TRBV21-1 and TRBJ2-5; the D call TRBD2 from the table was never checked on the DNA. Judging by the DNA end, TRBJ2-1 fits better; the J call may be wrong. TRBV21-1 is an annotated pseudogene. This CDR3 is built from 15 residues. The CDR3 here is CASSKGGRRFREQFF. The CDR3 coding sequence is TGTGCCAGCAGCAAAGGGGGACGTAGGTTTAGGGAGCAGTTCTTC.